This T cell receptor (beta chain) came from a study of radiotherapy plus CTLA-4 blockade in lung cancer. This clone has more than one count but fewer than ten. Its target is not known. Focal radiation was given together with CTLA-4 blockade (ipilimumab) to patients with chemo-refractory metastatic non-small-cell lung cancer. Trimming took 2 bases from V and 6 from J; bases not matched to a gene: 1. This CDR3 has 13 residues. Germline V gene lookup returns CDR1 SGHTA and CDR2 FQGNSA. Overall study results and limits: Radiotherapy was combined with ipilimumab, and tumor-derived TCR clones then expanded in blood.

Profiled with immunoSEQ multiplex PCR; TCRdb holds only in-frame clones, not every one. The sample records some 100,000 clones, 65% to 85% being singletons. Sequenced here: peripheral blood, sampled from a patient treated with radiotherapy plus ipilimumab. The chain recombines TRBV7-2 with TRBJ2-3, with 8 bases lining up with TRBD2. The TCR sequence derives from a human donor with non-small cell lung cancer who had a partial response to radiotherapy plus ipilimumab. The chain's CDR3 is CASSLRTSDTQYF. The CDR3 DNA is TGTGCCAGCAGCTTACGGACTAGCGATACGCAGTATTTT.